This entry is about one T cell receptor beta chain. Clones were sequenced by immunoSEQ multiplex PCR, and TCRdb holds only the in-frame ones, with some missing. Here the sample spans about 120,000 clones, roughly 75% being singletons. The data belong to a study of blood T cell repertoires in COVID-19. The V gene's germline CDR1 is SGHRS and CDR2 YFSETQ. The V end was cut by 4 bases, the J end by 0 bases, with 11 bases between. The CDR3 is 15 amino acids. The clonotype comes from a man between 60 and 75 years old with active or convalescent COVID-19. Specimen: peripheral blood. The genes are TRBV5-1 and TRBJ1-5; perhaps TRBD1 as D (6 bases). CDR3 nucleotide sequence: TGCGCCAGCAGCCCGGGACAAATTAGCAATCAGCCCCAGCATTTT. Translated: CASSPGQISNQPQHF.